These 7 T cell receptor beta chains originate from one sample sequenced in a study of cytomegalovirus exposure and HLA in healthy donors. Assay: immunoSEQ multiplex PCR; the TCRdb copy retains only in-frame clones and omits some. The sample has approximately 150,000 clones, 91% seen once; the top ten hold about 0.7%. The specimen sequenced was PBMCs. The receptors were sampled from a man younger than 35 in good health and CMV-seronegative.

The rearrangement joins TRBV5-1 to TRBJ2-5; perhaps TRBD1 as D (5 bases). The CDR3 consists of 13 residues. Trimming cost V 6 bases and J 2 bases, with 11 bases left between them. Germline V CDR1 and CDR2: SGHRS, YFSETQ. For the CDR3, the DNA is TGCGCCAGCAACGACAGACTTCAAGAGACCCAGTACTTC. Protein sequence: CASNDRLQETQYF.

This clone was found once. This chain connects TRBV6-1 to TRBJ2-1, with 7 bases lining up with TRBD2. Germline CDR1 and CDR2: MNHNS and SASEGT. V dropped 2 bases and J dropped 3; count of bases not matched to a gene: 10. The CDR3 is made up of 17 amino acids. The CDR3 spells CASSERPGSGNYNEQFF. The CDR3 bases are TGTGCCAGCAGTGAAAGGCCAGGAAGCGGGAACTACAATGAGCAGTTCTTC.

This rearrangement joins TRBV19 to TRBJ2-1; 7 bases map to TRBD2. Per germline, CDR1 LNHDA and CDR2 SQIVND (reference sequence). V gave up 4 bases and J gave up 9 bases; unmatched junction bases: 18. The CDR3 loop spans 17 amino acids. The CDR3 spells CASSTPRRREGLGEQFF. Written as DNA, the CDR3 is TGTGCCAGTAGTACCCCCAGGAGGAGGGAGGGCCTCGGTGAGCAGTTCTTC. Variable domain in full (rest from reference TRBV19 and TRBJ2-1): DGGITQSPKYLFRKEGQNVTLSCEQNLNHDAMYWYRQDPGQGLRLIYYSQIVNDFQKGDIAEGYSVSREKKESFPLTVTSAQKNPTAFYLCASSTPRRREGLGEQFFGPGTRLTVL.

The chain has TRBV6-6 and TRBJ2-3; 9 bases agree with TRBD2. CDR1 and CDR2 from the germline V gene are MNHNY and SVGAGI (reference sequence). The CDR3 runs 15 residues. After removal of 4 bases from V and 1 base from J, the junction contained 3 bases not matched to a gene. The CDR3 sequence is CASSSIAGGTDTQYF. CDR3 coding DNA: TGTGCCAGCAGTTCTATAGCGGGGGGCACAGATACGCAGTATTTT.

The genes are TRBV28 and TRBJ2-7; 10 bases agree with TRBD1. This CDR3 has 14 residues. The germline V gene encodes CDR1 MDHEN and CDR2 SYDVKM. V shed 5 bases, J shed 4 bases, and the junction held 5 bases outside the gene matches. In DNA, the CDR3 is TGTGCCAGCAGTCCCGGGGACAGGGGATACGAGCAGTACTTC. It is translated as CASSPGDRGYEQYF. Full variable domain (outside the CDR3, taken from reference TRBV28 and TRBJ2-7): DVKVTQSSRYLVKRTGEKVFLECVQDMDHENMFWYRQDPGLGLRLIYFSYDVKMKEKGDIPEGYSVSREKKERFSLILESASTNQTSMYLCASSPGDRGYEQYFGPGTRLTVT.

This chain joins TRBV5-6 and TRBJ1-1; weak D call: TRBD1 (6 bases). V shed 1 base and J shed 3 bases, with 19 bases lying between them. Germline lookup yields CDR1 SGHDT and CDR2 YYEEEE. This CDR3 has 17 amino acids. The CDR3 here is CASSLLGSGAGDTEAFF. Here the CDR3 DNA reads TGTGCCAGCAGCTTGTTGGGGTCAGGGGCAGGGGACACTGAAGCTTTCTTT. Looking up the rest from reference TRBV5-6 and TRBJ1-1 gives the full variable domain: DAGVTQSPTHLIKTRGQQVTLRCSPKSGHDTVSWYQQALGQGPQFIFQYYEEEERQRGNFPDRFSGHQFPNYSSELNVNALLLGDSALYLCASSLLGSGAGDTEAFFGQGTRLTVV.

The rearrangement uses TRBV30 and TRBJ2-1; 11 bases match TRBD2. Looked up from germline, CDR1 is GTSNPN and CDR2 is SVGIG (reference sequence). J lost 6 bases, V lost 4 bases, and 11 bases had no gene match. The CDR3 loop spans 16 amino acids. CDR3 sequence reads: CAWNKGVAGGRNEQFF. CDR3 sequence (DNA): TGTGCCTGGAACAAAGGGGTAGCGGGAGGGCGCAATGAGCAGTTCTTC.